Listed below are T cell receptor beta chains from one sample, sequenced in a study of T cell responses to AZD1222 COVID-19 vaccine. Data came from immunoSEQ multiplex PCR; TCRdb stores just in-frame clones and leaves some out. The table lists more than 90,000 clones, roughly 86% of them singletons. Sample: peripheral blood, taken 28 days after the second AZD1222 dose. The receptors come from an adult who received the AZD1222 COVID-19 vaccine. The CDR3 runs from the conserved cysteine through the conserved F or W. The D gene is left open where the match is weak. Rows may omit the clone size; those that give it use once, few, many or a size class.

-,TRBJ2-7,-,TRBV19,TGTGCCAGTAGGAGCAATTACGAGCAGTACTTC,CASRSNYEQYF
-,TRBJ2-7,TRBD1,TRBV10-3,TGTGCCATCAGTGAGAGCCGGGACAGGGTGTACGAGCAGTACTTC,CAISESRDRVYEQYF
-,TRBJ2-3,TRBD2,TRBV4-1,TGCGCCAGCAGCCGAGCCGGACTAGCGGAGACAGATACGCAGTATTTT,CASSRAGLAETDTQYF
-,TRBJ1-6,TRBD1,TRBV4-1,TGCGCCAGCAGCCAGCTCGGACAGGGCAATTCACCCCTCCACTTT,CASSQLGQGNSPLHF
-,TRBJ1-1,-,TRBV7-9,TGTGCCAGCAGCTTAGGCGGGGTATCAGAAGCTTTCTTT,CASSLGGVSEAFF
-,TRBJ2-7,-,TRBV5-1,TGCGCCAGCAGCTCCAACACATACGACAGTGAGCAGTACTTC,CASSSNTYDSEQYF
-,TRBJ2-5,TRBD1,TRBV2,TGTGCCAGCAGAAAGACAGGGCAAGAGACCCAGTACTTC,CASRKTGQETQYF
-,TRBJ2-1,-,TRBV2,TGTGCCAGCACCGGGACGGGTTACTCCTACAATGAGCAGTTCTTC,CASTGTGYSYNEQFF
few,TRBJ1-4,-,TRBV3-1/TRBV3-2,TGTGCCAGCAGCCAAGTGTGGGGACCTGATGAAAAACTGTTTTTT,CASSQVWGPDEKLFF
-,TRBJ2-1,TRBD2,TRBV24-1,TGTGCCACCAGTCCCCAATTCCCTAGCGGGAGTTTGATTGAGCAGTTCTTC,CATSPQFPSGSLIEQFF
-,TRBJ2-2,TRBD2,TRBV4-1,TGCGCCAGCAGCCAAAGCGGACTAGCCCCTCGCCGGCTGTTTTTT,CASSQSGLAPRRLFF
-,TRBJ1-6,TRBD1,TRBV27,TGTGCCAGCAGTTTCTCAGGGGGGGATAATTCACCCCTCCACTTT,CASSFSGGDNSPLHF
once,TRBJ2-2,-,TRBV2,TGTGCCAGCAGCGACTCTTATTACACCGGGGAGCTGTTTTTT,CASSDSYYTGELFF
-,TRBJ2-3,TRBD2,TRBV5-1,TGCGCCAGCAGCTTGGTTACGGGAGGAGATACGCAGTATTTT,CASSLVTGGDTQYF
-,TRBJ2-5,-,TRBV2,TGTGCCAGCCGAGGGGGGTCTCAAGAGACCCAGTACTTC,CASRGGSQETQYF
-,TRBJ1-1,TRBD1,TRBV6-4,TGTGCCAGCAGTAAACGGGACAGGGCGAGAAGAAACACTGAAGCTTTCTTT,CASSKRDRARRNTEAFF
-,TRBJ1-1,-,TRBV7-2,TGTGCCAGCAGCTGGGGGCGCGGCAACACTGAAGCTTTCTTT,CASSWGRGNTEAFF
-,TRBJ2-4,TRBD1,TRBV6-5,TGTGCCAGCGGGACAGGGGACGGTCGGGGCAACATTCAGTACTTC,CASGTGDGRGNIQYF
-,TRBJ2-3,TRBD2,TRBV5-4,TGTGCCAGCAGAGGACTAGCGGGGACAGATACGCAGTATTTT,CASRGLAGTDTQYF
-,TRBJ1-4,TRBD1,TRBV5-1,TGCGCCAGCAGCAGACAGGGTCTGGCAACTAATGAAAAACTGTTTTTT,CASSRQGLATNEKLFF
-,TRBJ2-7,-,TRBV29-1,TGCAGCGTTGCTCGCCCGGCCCCCTACGAGCAGTACTTC,CSVARPAPYEQYF
few,TRBJ2-7,-,TRBV28,TGTGCCAGCAGGCCTTCGGCGGGTACACAGTACTTC,CASRPSAGTQYF
-,TRBJ2-2,TRBD2,TRBV27,TGTGCCAGCAGTTCCAGGACTAGCGGGAGCGGGGAGCTGTTTTTT,CASSSRTSGSGELFF
-,TRBJ2-3,-,TRBV3-1/TRBV3-2,TGTGCCAGCAGCTGCACCGGACACGAGAGCACAGATACGCAGTATTTT,CASSCTGHESTDTQYF